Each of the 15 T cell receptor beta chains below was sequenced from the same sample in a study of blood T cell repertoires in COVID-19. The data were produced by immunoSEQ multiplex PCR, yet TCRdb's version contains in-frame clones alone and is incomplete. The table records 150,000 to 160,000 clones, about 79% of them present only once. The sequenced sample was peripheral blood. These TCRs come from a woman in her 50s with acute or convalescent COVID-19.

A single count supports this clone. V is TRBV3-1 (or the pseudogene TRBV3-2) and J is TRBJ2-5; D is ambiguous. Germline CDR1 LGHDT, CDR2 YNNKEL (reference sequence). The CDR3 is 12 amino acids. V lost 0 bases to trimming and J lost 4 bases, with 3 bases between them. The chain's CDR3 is CASSQDSETQYF. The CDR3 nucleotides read TGTGCCAGCAGCCAAGACTCAGAGACCCAGTACTTC.

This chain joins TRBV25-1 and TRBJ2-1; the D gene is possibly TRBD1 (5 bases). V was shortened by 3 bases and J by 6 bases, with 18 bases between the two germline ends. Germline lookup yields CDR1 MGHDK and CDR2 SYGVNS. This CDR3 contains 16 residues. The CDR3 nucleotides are TGTGCCAGCAGTGACTGGGCGGAGAGCAGGGCCAATGAGCAGTTCTTC. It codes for CASSDWAESRANEQFF.

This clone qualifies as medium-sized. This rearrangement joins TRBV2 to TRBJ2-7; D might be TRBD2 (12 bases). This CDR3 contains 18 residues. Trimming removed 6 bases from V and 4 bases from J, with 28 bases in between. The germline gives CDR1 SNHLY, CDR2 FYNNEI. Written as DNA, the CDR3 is TGTGCCAGCAGGGGACAGGGGGTGAGCGGGACTAGCGGGTACGAGCAGTACTTC. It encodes CASRGQGVSGTSGYEQYF.

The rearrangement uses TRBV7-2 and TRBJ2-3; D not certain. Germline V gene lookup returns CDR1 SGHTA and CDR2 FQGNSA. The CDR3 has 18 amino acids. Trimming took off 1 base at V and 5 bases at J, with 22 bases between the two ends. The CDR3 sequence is CASSLVHTVYGSVDTQYF. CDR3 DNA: TGTGCCAGCAGCTTAGTTCACACAGTATATGGTTCCGTAGATACGCAGTATTTT. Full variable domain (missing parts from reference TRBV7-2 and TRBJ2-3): GAGVSQSPSNKVTEKGKDVELRCDPISGHTALYWYRQSLGQGLEFLIYFQGNSAPDKSGLPSDRFSAERTGGSVSTLTIQRTQQEDSAVYLCASSLVHTVYGSVDTQYFGPGTRLTVL.

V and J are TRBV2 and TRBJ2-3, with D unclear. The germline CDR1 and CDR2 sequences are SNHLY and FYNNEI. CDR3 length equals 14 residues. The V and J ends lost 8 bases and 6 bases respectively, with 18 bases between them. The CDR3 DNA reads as TGTGCCAGCCCCGAGCCACACCCGAGGGATACGCAGTATTTT. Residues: CASPEPHPRDTQYF.

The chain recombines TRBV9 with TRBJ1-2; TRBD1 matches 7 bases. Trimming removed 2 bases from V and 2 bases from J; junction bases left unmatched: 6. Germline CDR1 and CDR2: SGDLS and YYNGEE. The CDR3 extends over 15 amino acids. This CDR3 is CASSVAGGLNYGYTF. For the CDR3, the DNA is TGTGCCAGCAGCGTGGCAGGGGGTTTAAACTATGGCTACACCTTC.

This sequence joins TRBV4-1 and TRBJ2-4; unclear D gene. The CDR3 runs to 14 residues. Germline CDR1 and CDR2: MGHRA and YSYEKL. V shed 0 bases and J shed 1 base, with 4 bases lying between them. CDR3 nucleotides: TGCGCCAGCAGCCAAGATCCGGCCAAAAACATTCAGTACTTC. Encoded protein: CASSQDPAKNIQYF.

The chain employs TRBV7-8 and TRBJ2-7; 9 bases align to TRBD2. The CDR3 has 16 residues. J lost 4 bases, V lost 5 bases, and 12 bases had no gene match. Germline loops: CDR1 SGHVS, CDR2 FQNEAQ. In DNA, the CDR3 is TGTGCCAGCAGCCAAACGGTAGCGGGGGCTGGGTACGAGCAGTACTTC. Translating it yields CASSQTVAGAGYEQYF.

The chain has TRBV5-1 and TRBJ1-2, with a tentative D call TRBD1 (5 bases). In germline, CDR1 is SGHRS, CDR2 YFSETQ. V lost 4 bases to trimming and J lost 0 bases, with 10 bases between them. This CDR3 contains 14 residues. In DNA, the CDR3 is TGCGCCAGCAGCCCGGGGGGGACTAACTATGGCTACACCTTC. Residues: CASSPGGTNYGYTF. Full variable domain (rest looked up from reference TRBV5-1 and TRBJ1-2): KAGVTQTPRYLIKTRGQQVTLSCSPISGHRSVSWYQQTPGQGLQFLFEYFSETQRNKGNFPGRFSGRQFSNSRSEMNVSTLELGDSALYLCASSPGGTNYGYTFGSGTRLTVV.

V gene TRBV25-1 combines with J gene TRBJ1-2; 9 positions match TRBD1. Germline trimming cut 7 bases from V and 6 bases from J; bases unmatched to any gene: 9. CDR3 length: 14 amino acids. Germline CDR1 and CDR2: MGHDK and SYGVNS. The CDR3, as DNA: TGTGCCAGCACCTGGACAGGGGCTGGCGATGGCTACACCTTC. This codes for CASTWTGAGDGYTF.

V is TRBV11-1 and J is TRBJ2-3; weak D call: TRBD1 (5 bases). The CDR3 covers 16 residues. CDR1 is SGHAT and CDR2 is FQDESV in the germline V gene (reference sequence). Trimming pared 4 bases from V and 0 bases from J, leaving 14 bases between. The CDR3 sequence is CASSSVRRQSTDTQYF. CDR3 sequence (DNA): TGTGCCAGCAGCTCCGTACGGCGACAGAGCACAGATACGCAGTATTTT. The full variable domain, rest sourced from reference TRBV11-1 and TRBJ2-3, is EAEVAQSPRYKITEKSQAVAFWCDPISGHATLYWYRQILGQGPELLVQFQDESVVDDSQLPKDRFSAERLKGVDSTLKIQPAELGDSAMYLCASSSVRRQSTDTQYFGPGTRLTVL.

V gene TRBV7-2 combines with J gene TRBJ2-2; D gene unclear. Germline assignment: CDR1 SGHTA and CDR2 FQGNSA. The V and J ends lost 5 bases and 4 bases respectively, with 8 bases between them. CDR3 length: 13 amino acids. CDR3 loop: CASSDWPTGELFF. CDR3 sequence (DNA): TGTGCCAGCAGCGACTGGCCCACCGGGGAGCTGTTTTTT.

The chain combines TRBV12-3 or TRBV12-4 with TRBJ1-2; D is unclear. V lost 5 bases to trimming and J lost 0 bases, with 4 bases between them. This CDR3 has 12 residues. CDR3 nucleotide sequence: TGTGCCAGCAGTGGCACTAACTATGGCTACACCTTC. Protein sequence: CASSGTNYGYTF.

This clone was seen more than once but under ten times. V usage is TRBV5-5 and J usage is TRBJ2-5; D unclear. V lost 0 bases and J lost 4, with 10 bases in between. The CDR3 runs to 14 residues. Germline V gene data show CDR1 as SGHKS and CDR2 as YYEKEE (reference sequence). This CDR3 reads CASSLAVELETQYF. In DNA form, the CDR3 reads TGTGCCAGCAGCTTGGCGGTAGAGCTAGAGACCCAGTACTTC.

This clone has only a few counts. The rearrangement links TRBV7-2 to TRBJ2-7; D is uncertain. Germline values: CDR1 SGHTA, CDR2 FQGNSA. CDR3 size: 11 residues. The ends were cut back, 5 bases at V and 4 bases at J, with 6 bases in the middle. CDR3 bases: TGTGCCAGCAGCATCAGATACGAGCAGTACTTC. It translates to CASSIRYEQYF. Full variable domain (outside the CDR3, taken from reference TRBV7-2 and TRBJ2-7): GAGVSQSPSNKVTEKGKDVELRCDPISGHTALYWYRQSLGQGLEFLIYFQGNSAPDKSGLPSDRFSAERTGGSVSTLTIQRTQQEDSAVYLCASSIRYEQYFGPGTRLTVT.